This T cell receptor (beta chain) was retrieved from a study of beta chain features in type 1 diabetes. Study summary: In all, some 100,000,000 sorted cells from all samples were analyzed.

The CDR3 is 12 amino acids. After removal of 6 bases from V and 4 bases from J, the junction contained 4 bases not matched to a gene. Germline assignment: CDR1 SQVTM and CDR2 ANQGSEA. General observations from the study: The naive, central memory and Treg TCRB repertoires showed an apparent similarity that was greater among patients than among healthy donors.

Expressed TCRB transcripts got sequenced, as all isolated RNA was reverse transcribed. TCRdb's table, derived via immunoSEQ multiplex PCR, lists solely in-frame clones and lacks some. The sample has just under 150,000 clones; less than 11% are singletons. This clone was recorded many times. Its target is unknown. Isolation of CD4+ naive, central memory, regulatory and stem cell-like memory cells was achieved by sorting via CD45RO/CCR7/CD25/CD127/CD95/CD27. This TCR came from a man younger than 35 in good health. The chain is built from TRBV29-1 and TRBJ1-1; 8 bases map to TRBD1. The sample taken for sequencing was naive CD4+ T cells from blood. This chain's CDR3 is CSVSTGVTEAFF. DNA for the CDR3: TGCAGCGTCTCGACAGGGGTCACTGAAGCTTTCTTT.